The clone carrying this TCR beta chain showed up just a few times. The data derive from a study of naive and memory T cell subsets. The germline V gene encodes CDR1 SGHVS and CDR2 FQNEAQ. V dropped 4 bases and J dropped 2; count of bases not matched to a gene: 11. This CDR3 comprises 16 residues. An equimolar mix of two oligonucleotides served as the beta constant-region primer for TRBC1 and TRBC2. TCRdb analysed the UMI-ligation and nested PCR reads with MiXCR anew, one entry per CDR3 protein. Here the sample spans under 150,000 distinct CDR3 sequences, about a sixth being singletons. After the first PCR, alpha and beta chain libraries were processed separately.

Sequenced: naive CD4+ T cells from blood. V usage is TRBV7-8 and J usage is TRBJ2-7; 7 bases agree with TRBD1. This sequence was found in a human donor in good health. The CDR3 bases are TGTGCCAGCAGCTCCCGGACCGGGACAGTTCCCTACGAGCAGTACTTC. Residues: CASSSRTGTVPYEQYF.